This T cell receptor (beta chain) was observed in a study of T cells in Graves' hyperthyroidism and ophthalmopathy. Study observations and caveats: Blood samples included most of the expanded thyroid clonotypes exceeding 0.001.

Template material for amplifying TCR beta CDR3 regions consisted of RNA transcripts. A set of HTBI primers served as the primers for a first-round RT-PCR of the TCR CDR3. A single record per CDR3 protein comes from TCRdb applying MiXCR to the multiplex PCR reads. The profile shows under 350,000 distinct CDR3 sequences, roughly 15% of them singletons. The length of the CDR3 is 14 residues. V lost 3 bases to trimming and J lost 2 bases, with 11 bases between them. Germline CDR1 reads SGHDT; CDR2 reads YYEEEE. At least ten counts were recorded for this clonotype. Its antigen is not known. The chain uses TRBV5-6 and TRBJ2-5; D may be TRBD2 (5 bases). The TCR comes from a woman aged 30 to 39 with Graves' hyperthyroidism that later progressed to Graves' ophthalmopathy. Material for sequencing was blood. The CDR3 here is CASSWASGQETQYF. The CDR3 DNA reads TGTGCCAGCAGCTGGGCCTCGGGACAAGAGACCCAGTACTTC.